The 20 T cell receptor beta chains listed next were all sequenced from one sample in a study of T cells in Graves' hyperthyroidism and ophthalmopathy (dated by TCRdb to between 2019 and 2020). The library was obtained by multiplex PCR. The sequencing machine was an Illumina HiSeq 2000. The TCR beta CDR3 regions were amplified from the RNA transcripts. The TCR CDR3 was subjected to a first round of RT-PCR using the HTBI primer set and the Qiagen OneStep RT-PCR kit. TCRdb passed the public sequencing reads through fastp at Q25 and MiXCR, retaining productive beta sequences. Here each entry gathers all rows of one CDR3 protein and keeps the most common genes and DNA. This sample has 500,000 to 650,000 distinct CDR3 sequences in its table, and around 43% of those were observed once. The ten largest account for around 47% of the sample. Sample: peripheral blood or thyroid tissue (not recorded which). The source of these receptors is an adult woman with Graves' disease, either hyperthyroidism or ophthalmopathy (not recorded which).

This clonotype was picked up one time. The conserved phenylalanine or tryptophan is not found at the CDR3 terminus, so this likely reflects a read error. The DNA is left out, because the CDR3 cannot be placed on it with certainty; the CDR3 is given as TCRdb lists it. The chain carries TRBV9 and TRBJ2-5; TRBD2 is the table's D call and was not checked against the DNA. Including both end residues, the CDR3 is 9 amino acids long. Per the germline V gene, CDR1 is SGDLS and CDR2 is YYNGEE. CDR3 sequence reads: CASSVEVRA.

V gene TRBV19 combines with J gene TRBJ1-1, with D uncertain. The V end lost 3 bases, the J end lost 6 bases, and 14 bases lay between the germline ends. The germline V gene has CDR1 LNHDA and CDR2 SQIVND (reference sequence). The CDR3 loop spans 14 amino acids. CDR3 loop: CASSIPGRRPEAFF. CDR3 nucleotide sequence: TGTGCCAGTAGTATTCCAGGCAGAAGACCTGAAGCTTTCTTT.

The chain carries TRBV5-1 and TRBJ2-2; 11 nucleotides agree with TRBD2. The CDR3 totals 16 residues. The germline V gene encodes CDR1 SGHRS and CDR2 YFSETQ. V lost 2 bases to trimming and J lost 4 bases; unmatched junction nucleotides: 4. CDR3: CASSFTSGSTTGELFF. CDR3 nucleotide sequence: TGCGCCAGCAGCTTTACTAGCGGGAGTACCACCGGGGAGCTGTTTTTT.

This clonotype was recorded at least ten times. The rearrangement links TRBV20-1 to TRBJ1-5, with no clear D. In germline, CDR1 is DFQATT, CDR2 SNEGSKA (reference sequence). CDR3 size: 14 residues. V gave up 3 bases and J gave up 0 bases, with 9 bases separating them. The CDR3 region has the DNA TGCAGTGCTAGGGGAGAAGATAGCAATCAGCCCCAGCATTTT. It specifies CSARGEDSNQPQHF.

This clonotype showed up many times. The rearrangement links TRBV2 to TRBJ2-7; TRBD2 might be the D (6 bases). Per germline, CDR1 SNHLY and CDR2 FYNNEI. CDR3 length equals 14 residues. V was trimmed by 9 bases and J by 3 bases, leaving 18 bases between them. CDR3 DNA: TGTGCCAGTGGGGGGAGTAGCGGAATCTACGAGCAGTACTTC. This sequence encodes CASGGSSGIYEQYF.

The table lists this clonotype with many counts. The V and J genes are TRBV5-6 and TRBJ2-5, with 7 bases matching TRBD1. The CDR3 runs 14 residues. V trimming: 6 bases; J trimming: 3 bases; junction bases outside the gene matches: 8. From germline, CDR1 is SGHDT and CDR2 YYEEEE. The CDR3 loop is CASTKMTGKETQYF. The CDR3, as DNA: TGTGCCAGCACTAAGATGACAGGGAAAGAGACCCAGTACTTC.

This clonotype showed up just a few times. The rearrangement joins TRBV10-3 to TRBJ2-7; 11 positions match TRBD1. Per the germline V gene, CDR1 is ENHRY and CDR2 is SYGVKD. The CDR3 has 13 amino acids. This CDR3 is CATGQGGRKEQYF. DNA of the CDR3: TGTGCTACGGGACAGGGGGGGAGGAAGGAGCAGTACTTC.

The chain employs TRBV7-2 and TRBJ2-5; D remains unclear. Germline CDR1 is SGHTA and CDR2 is FQGNSA. CDR3 length equals 14 residues. Trimming took off 5 bases at V and 2 bases at J, with 12 bases between the two ends. The DNA of the CDR3 is TGTGCCAGCAGCCCTCGGCGGCAACAAGAGACCCAGTACTTC. Its protein product is CASSPRRQQETQYF. The whole variable domain, remainder taken from reference TRBV7-2 and TRBJ2-5, is GAGVSQSPSNKVTEKGKDVELRCDPISGHTALYWYRQSLGQGLEFLIYFQGNSAPDKSGLPSDRFSAERTGGSVSTLTIQRTQQEDSAVYLCASSPRRQQETQYFGPGTRLLVL.

With respect to this clonotype: Lacking the conserved final phenylalanine or tryptophan, this CDR3 likely reflects a read error. The DNA is omitted, as the CDR3 cannot be located on it reliably, and the CDR3 follows TCRdb's listing. The V call is TRBV20-1, the J call TRBJ1-1; the listed D gene, TRBD1, was not tested against the DNA. The CDR3 sequence runs 10 residues, both termini included. Germline V gene lookup returns CDR1 DFQATT and CDR2 SNEGSKA (reference sequence). This chain's CDR3 is CSAKLSQGAS.

The chain carries TRBV5-1 and TRBJ2-7, with D tentatively TRBD1 or TRBD2 (5 bases each). Germline V CDR1 and CDR2: SGHRS, YFSETQ. The CDR3 is made up of 14 amino acids. V was pared by 0 bases and J by 6 bases, with 13 bases between. The chain's CDR3 is CASSLEPWGSEQYF. The DNA of the CDR3 is TGCGCCAGCAGCTTGGAACCCTGGGGGTCCGAGCAGTACTTC.

The CDR3 DNA reads TGCAGTGCCCTTTGGGGCGATCAGCCCCAGCATTTT. Protein: CSALWGDQPQHF. This chain links TRBV20-1 with TRBJ1-5, with D possibly matching TRBD1 (5 bases). Trimming cost V 6 bases and J 5 bases, with 11 bases left between them. The CDR3 loop spans 12 amino acids. CDR1 is DFQATT and CDR2 is SNEGSKA in the germline V gene (reference sequence).

This clonotype was seen only once. The chain is built from TRBV12-3 or TRBV12-4 and TRBJ1-2; D is ambiguous. V shed 4 bases and J shed 2 bases, with 11 bases lying between them. The CDR3 totals 14 residues. The CDR3 here is CASSYSGRNYGYTF. As DNA, the CDR3 is TGTGCCAGCAGTTACTCGGGAAGAAACTATGGCTACACCTTC.

The chain joins TRBV9 to TRBJ2-5; no reliable D call. Trimming removed 4 bases from V and 3 bases from J, with 13 bases in between. From germline, CDR1 is SGDLS and CDR2 YYNGEE. The CDR3 loop spans 14 amino acids. CDR3 residues: CASSHPDGEETQYF. The DNA for the CDR3 is TGTGCCAGCAGCCACCCGGACGGTGAAGAGACCCAGTACTTC. The entire variable domain, with the rest obtained from reference TRBV9 and TRBJ2-5, is as follows: DSGVTQTPKHLITATGQRVTLRCSPRSGDLSVYWYQQSLDQGLQFLIQYYNGEERAKGNILERFSAQQFPDLHSELNLSSLELGDSALYFCASSHPDGEETQYFGPGTRLLVL.

This clonotype was seen ten or more times. This chain connects TRBV20-1 to TRBJ1-5; D perhaps matches TRBD1 (5 bases). Trimming pared 7 bases from V and 7 bases from J, leaving 23 bases between. The V gene's germline CDR1 is DFQATT and CDR2 SNEGSKA (reference sequence). The CDR3 runs to 15 residues. CDR3 DNA sequence: TGCAGTGTTGGGGGTCGTCAGGGCTTTGTGCAGCCCCAGCATTTT. Its protein product is CSVGGRQGFVQPQHF.

This clonotype came up a few times. The V call is TRBV11-2, the J call TRBJ2-7; tentative D call: TRBD2 (6 bases). The CDR3 contains 15 residues. CDR1 and CDR2 from the germline V gene are SGHAT and FQNNGV. Trimming left V 0 bases short and J 3 bases short, with 12 bases between. The CDR3 DNA sequence: TGTGCCAGCAGCTTAGACGGGAGAACCCGCTACGAGCAGTACTTC. Protein sequence: CASSLDGRTRYEQYF.

This clonotype was seen repeatedly, ten times or more. Relative to the germline gene, one junction end is altered; a read error may explain this. The V call is TRBV7-9, the J call TRBJ2-6; D not resolved. The CDR3 runs 15 residues. Germline CDR1 and CDR2: SEHNR and FQNEAQ (reference sequence). The CDR3: CASSQAFSGANVLTF. The CDR3 DNA sequence: TGCGCCAGCAGCCAAGCATTCTCCGGGGCCAACGTCCTGACTTTC. The variable domain in full, completed from reference TRBV7-9 and TRBJ2-6, reads DTGVSQNPRHKITKRGQNVTFRCDPISEHNRLYWYRQTLGQGPEFLTYFQNEAQLEKSRLLSDRFSAERPKGSFSTLEIQRTEQGDSAMYLCASSQAFSGANVLTFGAGSRLTVL.

This chain uses TRBV4-2 with TRBJ2-2, with 9 bases aligning to TRBD2. Germline loops: CDR1 LGHNA, CDR2 YNFKEQ. The CDR3 loop spans 17 amino acids. The ends lost 0 bases at V and 4 bases at J; junction bases unmatched: 6. CDR3 sequence (DNA): TGTGCCAGCAGCCAAGAGTTAGCGGGAGTAAGCACCGGGGAGCTGTTTTTT. Translated, it gives CASSQELAGVSTGELFF.

The rearrangement uses TRBV7-9 and TRBJ2-1, with 9 bases that match TRBD2. This CDR3 has 16 amino acids. V lost 7 bases to trimming and J lost 1 base; unmatched junction nucleotides: 8. Germline CDR1 reads SEHNR; CDR2 reads FQNEAQ (reference sequence). CDR3 in DNA: TGTGCCAGCACCCCCTCGACTAGCGGATCCTACAATGAGCAGTTCTTC. Translating gives CASTPSTSGSYNEQFF.

The V and J genes are TRBV4-1 and TRBJ2-7, with D perhaps matching TRBD1 (5 bases). The CDR3 totals 14 residues. V shed 5 bases and J shed 0 bases, with 11 bases lying between them. The germline V gene encodes CDR1 MGHRA and CDR2 YSYEKL. The CDR3 loop reads CASSEQDLSYEQYF. CDR3 in DNA: TGCGCCAGCAGCGAACAGGACCTCTCCTACGAGCAGTACTTC.

V and J are TRBV29-1 and TRBJ1-1; a weak D match, TRBD1 (5 bases). The CDR3 spans 13 residues. Trimming left V 7 bases short and J 0 bases short, with 12 bases between. CDR1 SQVTM and CDR2 ANQGSEA come from the germline V gene. CDR3 coding DNA: TGCAGCGCCACCCGGGGCTTGAACACTGAAGCTTTCTTT. Its protein product is CSATRGLNTEAFF. Supplemented by reference TRBV29-1 and TRBJ1-1, the full variable domain reads SAVISQKPSRDICQRGTSLTIQCQVDSQVTMMFWYRQQPGQSLTLIATANQGSEATYESGFVIDKFPISRPNLTFSTLTVSNMSPEDSSIYLCSATRGLNTEAFFGQGTRLTVV.